This T cell receptor beta chain was recorded in a study of blood T cell repertoires in COVID-19. Overall study: Samples taken during acute and convalescent COVID-19 were collected in the United States, Italy and Spain. T cells, B-cell-depleted T cells, or PBMCs supplied cDNA or gDNA.

Seattle cases were enrolled at active infection and followed longitudinally. Germline V lookup: CDR1 SGHTA, CDR2 FQGNSA. V gave up 8 bases and J gave up 7 bases; unmatched junction bases: 14. There are 14 residues in the CDR3. This clone has just a few counts. Methods used by the authors: Estimated nucleated cell counts came from reference gene primer amplification. Method: immunoSEQ multiplex PCR; TCRdb's copy keeps in-frame clones and lacks some. Clone size and the V and J calls come from that table; the DNA yielded D and trimming. This table holds just under 65,000 clones, over 65% found once. V and J are TRBV7-2 and TRBJ2-7; TRBD1 aligns across 7 bases. The source material was peripheral blood. This TCR was recovered from a man in his 60s with COVID-19, enrolled during active disease. CDR3 residues: CASHLTSTGREQYF. The DNA for the CDR3 is TGTGCCAGCCATCTTACTTCGACAGGGCGAGAGCAGTACTTC.